The rows below give T cell receptor beta chains drawn from one sample of a study of metastatic and nonmetastatic thyroid tumors. TCRdb re-analyzed the PCR reads through MiXCR. The sample includes under 8,000 clones, under 45% seen only once; the top ten take over 10%. What was sequenced was adjacent normal tissue. The source of these receptors is a female donor with papillary thyroid cancer or a benign thyroid nodule (not recorded which). Some clones in this sample may be carry-over from other donors' samples. The CDR3 runs from the conserved cysteine through the conserved F or W. The D gene is left open where the match is weak. Size values are once, few and many counts, or a class for expanded clones, and some rows have none.

j_call	clone_size	d_call	v_call	cdr3_aa	cdr3_nt
TRBJ2-3	large	TRBD2	TRBV20-1	CSASYFSGGHVTDTQYF	TGCAGTGCTAGTTACTTTAGCGGGGGGCACGTCACAGATACGCAGTATTTT
TRBJ2-7	few	TRBD2	TRBV20-1	CSARDGAGKNEQYF	TGCAGTGCTAGAGATGGAGCGGGAAAGAACGAGCAGTACTTC
TRBJ2-1	NA	NA	TRBV6-1	CASKWNEQFF	TGTGCCAGCAAATGGAATGAGCAGTTCTTC
TRBJ2-7	NA	TRBD2	TRBV2	CASRQGLAAYEQYF	TGTGCCAGTAGACAGGGACTAGCAGCCTACGAGCAGTACTTC
TRBJ2-7	few	NA	TRBV6-1	CASSWLDGNYEQYF	TGTGCCAGCAGTTGGCTGGACGGAAACTACGAGCAGTACTTC
TRBJ1-1	NA	NA	TRBV29-1	CSALYSTGYEAFF	TGCAGCGCCTTGTACAGTACAGGGTATGAAGCTTTCTTT
TRBJ2-7	few	NA	TRBV27	CASSLTTNSYEQYF	TGTGCCAGCAGTCTGACTACTAACTCCTACGAGCAGTACTTC
TRBJ2-7	NA	NA	TRBV19	CASSIGQQYEQYF	TGTGCCAGTAGTATAGGACAGCAGTACGAGCAGTACTTC
TRBJ2-7	few	TRBD1	TRBV27	CASSLSRTGSSYEQYF	TGTGCCAGCAGTTTATCAAGGACAGGGAGCTCCTACGAGCAGTACTTC
TRBJ2-7	NA	TRBD2	TRBV20-1	CSARYALAGNSYEQYF	TGCAGTGCTAGATATGCTCTAGCGGGAAACTCCTACGAGCAGTACTTC
TRBJ1-1	few	NA	TRBV2	CASGREGNTEAFF	TGTGCCAGCGGACGGGAAGGGAACACTGAAGCTTTCTTT
TRBJ2-3	NA	NA	TRBV27	CASSFEIGPTSTDTQYF	TGTGCCAGCAGCTTTGAGATTGGACCGACTAGCACAGATACGCAGTATTTT
TRBJ1-2	NA	NA	TRBV6-1	CASSPVGGYTF	TGTGCCAGCAGTCCAGTAGGTGGCTACACCTTC
TRBJ2-5	NA	NA	TRBV11-3	CASSFGRSRRETQYF	TGTGCCAGCAGCTTTGGCAGGTCTAGAAGAGAGACCCAGTACTTC
TRBJ1-5	few	NA	TRBV19	CASSTGATISPQHF	TGTGCCAGTAGTACAGGGGCTACAATCAGCCCCCAGCATTTT
TRBJ1-6	NA	TRBD1	TRBV5-1	CASSLAKGAPLHF	TGCGCCAGCAGCTTGGCCAAGGGGGCCCCCCTCCACTTT
TRBJ1-6	large	NA	TRBV6-1	CASSPRGGSYNSPLHF	TGTGCCAGCAGTCCCCGGGGGGGCTCCTATAATTCACCCCTCCACTTT
TRBJ2-7	NA	TRBD2	TRBV5-1	CASSKGLAGYEQYF	TGCGCCAGCAGCAAGGGACTAGCGGGGTACGAGCAGTACTTC
TRBJ1-2	NA	NA	TRBV28	CASSAGQNQMEGYTF	TGTGCCAGCAGTGCGGGACAAAACCAAATGGAGGGCTACACCTTC
TRBJ2-3	few	NA	TRBV6-2/TRBV6-3	CASRLVGHNTNTQYF	TGTGCCAGCAGATTAGTGGGACACAACACAAATACGCAGTATTTT
TRBJ2-5	NA	NA	TRBV6-4	CASSYEETQYF	TGTGCCAGCAGTTATGAAGAGACCCAGTACTTC
TRBJ2-2	NA	NA	TRBV24-1	CATSRGSANTGELFF	TGTGCCACCAGCCGAGGGAGCGCGAACACCGGGGAGCTGTTTTTT
TRBJ1-5	NA	NA	TRBV20-1	CSARLGGSQPQHF	TGCAGTGCTAGGTTGGGTGGATCTCAGCCCCAGCATTTT
TRBJ1-2	NA	NA	TRBV7-2	CASSPLDNYGYTF	TGTGCCAGCAGCCCCCTAGACAACTATGGCTACACCTTC
TRBJ1-1	NA	NA	TRBV7-3	CASSSGRWANTEAFF	TGTGCCAGCAGCTCGGGGCGGTGGGCCAACACTGAAGCTTTCTTT
TRBJ1-2	NA	NA	TRBV12-3/TRBV12-4	CASSLQGKGGGYTF	TGTGCCAGCAGTTTACAGGGAAAGGGGGGTGGCTACACCTTC
TRBJ1-1	few	NA	TRBV7-9	CASSLAGWPNTEAFF	TGTGCCAGCAGCTTAGCCGGGTGGCCGAACACTGAAGCTTTCTTT
TRBJ2-7	NA	NA	TRBV11-2	CASSLGLAYEQYF	TGTGCCAGCAGCTTAGGACTAGCCTACGAGCAGTACTTC
TRBJ2-1	NA	NA	TRBV12-3/TRBV12-4	CASSLTAYNEQFF	TGTGCCAGCAGTTTAACGGCTTACAATGAGCAGTTCTTC
TRBJ2-2	NA	NA	TRBV11-1	CASSLAQTTGELFF	TGTGCCAGCAGCTTAGCGCAGACCACCGGGGAGCTGTTTTTT
TRBJ2-7	few	TRBD1	TRBV7-8	CASSFRDRSYEQYF	TGTGCCAGCAGCTTTCGGGACAGGTCCTACGAGCAGTACTTC
TRBJ2-1	NA	NA	TRBV5-1	CASSQGKGFDEQFF	TGCGCCAGCAGCCAAGGGAAGGGTTTCGATGAGCAGTTCTTC
TRBJ1-4	medium-sized	NA	TRBV3-1	CASSQVEKLFF	TGTGCCAGCAGCCAAGTCGAAAAACTGTTTTTT
TRBJ2-2	NA	TRBD2	TRBV11-2	CASSLDAGLAGKAGELFF	TGTGCCAGCAGCTTAGATGCGGGCCTAGCGGGAAAAGCCGGGGAGCTGTTTTTT
TRBJ2-6	medium-sized	NA	TRBV5-5	CASSLRWSGANVLTF	TGTGCCAGCAGCCTCCGGTGGTCTGGGGCCAACGTCCTGACTTTC
TRBJ2-5	NA	TRBD2	TRBV5-6	CASSWTSGRETQYF	TGTGCCAGCAGCTGGACTAGCGGGAGAGAGACCCAGTACTTC
TRBJ1-5	large	TRBD1	TRBV30	CAWSVQGAPNQPQHF	TGTGCCTGGAGTGTACAGGGGGCCCCGAATCAGCCCCAGCATTTT
TRBJ1-6	NA	TRBD1	TRBV20-1	CSASLTGGSGNSPLHF	TGCAGTGCTAGTTTGACAGGGGGCTCTGGGAATTCACCCCTCCACTTT
TRBJ2-7	few	TRBD1	TRBV5-1	CASSGKGQGYEQYF	TGCGCCAGCAGCGGAAAAGGACAGGGCTACGAGCAGTACTTC
TRBJ2-5	medium-sized	TRBD2	TRBV19	CATGTSKETQYF	TGTGCCACCGGGACTAGCAAAGAGACCCAGTACTTC
TRBJ2-7	few	NA	TRBV6-5	CASSYPDSSYEQYF	TGTGCCAGCAGTTACCCGGACAGTTCCTACGAGCAGTACTTC
TRBJ2-7	NA	TRBD1	TRBV12-3/TRBV12-4	CASSPGQGAYEQYF	TGTGCCAGCAGCCCAGGACAGGGGGCCTACGAGCAGTACTTC
TRBJ2-7	NA	NA	TRBV9	CASSVDGGTNYEQYF	TGTGCCAGCAGCGTAGATGGAGGGACGAACTACGAGCAGTACTTC
TRBJ2-1	few	NA	TRBV6-5	CASRTVTYNEQFF	TGTGCCAGCAGAACGGTCACCTACAATGAGCAGTTCTTC
TRBJ1-1	few	NA	TRBV6-1	CASSRDNEAFF	TGTGCCAGCAGTAGGGACAACGAAGCTTTCTTT
TRBJ2-5	few	TRBD2	TRBV6-1	CASRQAGTNRETQYF	TGTGCCAGCAGACAGGCCGGGACTAATAGGGAGACCCAGTACTTC